The entry below describes one TCR beta chain. This specimen comes from a study of blood T cell repertoires in COVID-19. About the research overall: Sample material is recorded as cDNA or gDNA derived from T cells, B-cell-depleted T cells, or PBMCs.

Categorization into cohorts depended on clinical history that participants reported. Trimming left V 2 bases short and J 5 bases short, with 10 bases between. The CDR3 runs 13 residues. Germline V gene sequence: CDR1 SGHRS, CDR2 YFSETQ. Libraries were prepared by immunoSEQ multiplex PCR; TCRdb keeps only in-frame clonotypes and omits some of them. This table has about 280,000 clones, around 84% appearing once. This TCR was sampled from a woman aged 50 to 65 who had recovered from COVID-19. The V and J genes are TRBV5-1 and TRBJ2-5; D gene ambiguous. Specimen: PBMCs or T cells enriched from blood (not recorded which). As DNA, the CDR3 is TGCGCCAGCAGCTTTAAACACCCCGAGACCCAGTACTTC. Protein: CASSFKHPETQYF.